The entry that follows covers one T cell receptor beta chain sequence. The antigen it recognizes is unknown. Base qualities are not at hand, and no much larger clone is one base apart. TCR beta CDR3 regions were amplified from RNA transcripts. A first-round RT-PCR of the TCR CDR3 used the HTBI primer set with the Qiagen OneStep RT-PCR kit. Libraries were constructed in a second round of multiplex PCR, after which size selection and purification were performed. Libraries were sequenced paired-end with 100 bp reads on an Illumina HiSeq2000. The paper's data handling went like this. SOAPnuke was used to process the raw data, throwing out any read that contained adapters or uncalled bases, had a mean Phred below 15, or lacked an exact constant-primer or identifier match. COPE v1.2.5 was used to merge high-quality paired reads, and clonotypes were defined as unique nucleotide sequences. MiTCR v1.1 was used to align clonotypes to the IMGT TRBV, TRBD and TRBJ reference segments. The analysis was restricted to V-J combinations with a frequency above 0.0001, which together covered just over 99% of the repertoires. A TCS score was defined as the ratio of F50 (clonal expansion) to E x V (chaos), with BLOSUM62-based TCRdist applied between CDR3 peptides within each V-J. Welch's t-statistics and random forest reduced some 510 V-J features to about 12, which were used in a naive Bayes classifier (R e1071). In-frame beta chains were kept once TCRdb had trimmed the public reads at Q25 with fastp and called clones with MiXCR. Under each unique CDR3 protein, matching rows form one entry showing the most common genes and DNA. These V and J calls rely on TCRdb rather than the paper's analysis. In this sample the table shows approximately 400,000 distinct CDR3 sequences, around a sixth of which occur a single time. Approximately 8% of the sample is taken by the ten largest.

The sample originates from a study of T cells in Graves' hyperthyroidism and ophthalmopathy (dated 2019 in TCRdb). About the investigation overall: Peripheral blood samples were taken at initial diagnosis, before any treatment was given. TCR V-J signatures able to tell the groups apart were searched for in a discovery cohort of 90 to 100 patients, of whom over 40 had Graves' ophthalmopathy and 55 to 65 had stable Graves' hyperthyroidism. Prospective prediction of ophthalmopathy was tested in an independent validation cohort of some 20 hyperthyroidism patients and approximately 17 patients who later progressed to ophthalmopathy. For training and testing, the 95 to 100 patients in the discovery cohort were randomly divided in a 7:3 ratio. In roughly six Graves' hyperthyroidism patients, the study also compared T-cell repertoires from thyroid tissue with T-cell repertoires from blood. After sampling, hyperthyroidism patients received methimazole starting at 30 mg daily, and ophthalmopathy patients received high-dose intravenous methylprednisolone. The paper reports TCR Vbeta CDR3 sequencing of 135 peripheral blood samples: 40 or so ophthalmopathy, under 85 hyperthyroidism and around 17 progressor patients.

V drops 0 bases and J drops 8 bases, leaving 8 bases in between. The CDR3 contains 13 residues, cysteine and phenylalanine counted. The entry retains the CDR3 DNA only, 39 bases that are in frame from base 1. CDR1 is given as MGHDK and CDR2 as SYGVNS, both from the germline V gene. Stable Graves' hyperthyroidism was defined as no progression to ophthalmopathy during 18 months of follow-up. Hyperthyroidism patients were newly diagnosed, with disease duration under 2 months, and aged 18 to 65 years. Exclusion was applied to patients with uncontrolled infections, other autoimmune diseases, pregnancy or lactation. Diagnoses were based on clinical symptoms, serum thyroxine and TRAb, thyroid ultrasound and orbital computed tomography. Ficoll-Paque density gradient centrifugation was used to isolate PBMCs from around 9.1 ml of fresh peripheral blood. Trizol reagent was used to extract total RNA, and RNA quality was then checked on an Agilent 2100 Bioanalyzer.

What the study reported, not specific to this receptor: Blood samples also contained most of the expanded thyroid clonotypes (frequency above 0.001), which suggests that blood repertoires may reflect thyroid immune responses. In cross-validation, a model built on a 13 V-J signature told ophthalmopathy apart from stable hyperthyroidism with approximately 90% sensitivity and approximately 84% specificity, and in testing the same model reached 80%/75%. Sample size was not statistically predetermined, and blinding of investigators to group allocation was not performed. In validation, the model predicted progression to ophthalmopathy with roughly 70% sensitivity and approximately 72% specificity, a median of 6.5 months before onset.

The receptor was derived from a woman between 18 and 30 years old with Graves' hyperthyroidism. Sequencing was carried out using blood. The rearrangement combines TRBV25-1 with TRBJ2-1, with no D gene named confidently. Here is the DNA: TGTGCCAGCAGTGAATATGGGATCGATGAGCAGTTCTTC. Its protein reads: CASSEYGIDEQFF.